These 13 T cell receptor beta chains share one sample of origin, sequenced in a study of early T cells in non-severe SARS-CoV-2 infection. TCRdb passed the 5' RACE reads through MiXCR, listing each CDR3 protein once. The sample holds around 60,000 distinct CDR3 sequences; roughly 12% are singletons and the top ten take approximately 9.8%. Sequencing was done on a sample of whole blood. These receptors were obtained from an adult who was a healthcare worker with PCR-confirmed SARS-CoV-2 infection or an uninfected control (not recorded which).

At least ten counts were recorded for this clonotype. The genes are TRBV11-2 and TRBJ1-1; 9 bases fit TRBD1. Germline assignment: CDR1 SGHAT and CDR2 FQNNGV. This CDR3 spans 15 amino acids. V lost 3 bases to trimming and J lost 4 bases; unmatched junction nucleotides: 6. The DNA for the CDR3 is TGTGCCAGCAGCTTCGAGACAGGGGGGGGCACTGAAGCTTTCTTT. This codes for CASSFETGGGTEAFF.

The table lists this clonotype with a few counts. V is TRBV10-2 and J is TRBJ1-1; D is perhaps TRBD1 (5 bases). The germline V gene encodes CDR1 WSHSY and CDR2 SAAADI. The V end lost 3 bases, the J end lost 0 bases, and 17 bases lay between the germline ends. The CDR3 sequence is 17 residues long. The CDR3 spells CASSDHPGHPMNTEAFF. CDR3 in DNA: TGCGCCAGCAGTGATCACCCTGGACACCCAATGAACACTGAAGCTTTCTTT.

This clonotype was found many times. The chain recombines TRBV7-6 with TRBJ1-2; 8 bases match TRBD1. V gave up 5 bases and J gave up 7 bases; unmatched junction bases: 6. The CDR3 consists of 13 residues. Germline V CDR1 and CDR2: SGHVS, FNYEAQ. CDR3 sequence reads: CASSPGQAGGYTF. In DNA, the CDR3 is TGTGCCAGCAGCCCGGGACAGGCGGGTGGCTACACCTTC.

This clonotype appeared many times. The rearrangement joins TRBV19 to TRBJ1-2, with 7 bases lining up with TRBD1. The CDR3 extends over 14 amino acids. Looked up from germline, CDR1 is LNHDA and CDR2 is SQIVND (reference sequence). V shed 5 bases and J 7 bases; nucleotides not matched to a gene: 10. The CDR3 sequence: CASSPLGDSSGYTF. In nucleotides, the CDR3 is TGTGCCAGTAGTCCTCTGGGGGACAGCAGTGGCTACACCTTC. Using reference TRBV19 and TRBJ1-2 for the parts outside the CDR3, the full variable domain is DGGITQSPKYLFRKEGQNVTLSCEQNLNHDAMYWYRQDPGQGLRLIYYSQIVNDFQKGDIAEGYSVSREKKESFPLTVTSAQKNPTAFYLCASSPLGDSSGYTFGSGTRLTVV.

CDR3 in DNA: TGCAGTGCTAGTCAAGGACAGGGCAACTATGGCTACACCTTC. It codes for CSASQGQGNYGYTF. The gene calls are TRBV20-1 and TRBJ1-2; 8 nucleotides line up with TRBD1. The junction had 5 bases not matched to a gene; V was cut back by 3 bases and J by 2 bases. This CDR3 comprises 14 residues. Germline V gene lookup returns CDR1 DFQATT and CDR2 SNEGSKA (reference sequence).

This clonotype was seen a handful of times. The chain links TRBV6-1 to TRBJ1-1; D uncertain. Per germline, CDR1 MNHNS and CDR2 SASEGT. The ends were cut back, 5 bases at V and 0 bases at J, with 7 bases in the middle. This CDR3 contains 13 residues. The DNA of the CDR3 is TGTGCCAGCAGTAGCCGATTGAACACTGAAGCTTTCTTT. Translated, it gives CASSSRLNTEAFF.

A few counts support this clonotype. The CDR3 sequence: CASSPPLDTIYF. CDR3 bases: TGTGCCAGCTCACCACCGCTGGACACCATATATTTT. This chain uses TRBV18 with TRBJ1-3; D call uncertain. The CDR3 runs to 12 residues. Germline-derived CDR1 and CDR2 are KGHSH and LQKENI. Trimming took off 0 bases at V and 8 bases at J, with 5 bases between the two ends.

CDR3 DNA: TGTGCCAGCAGCCAATCGACGGAGAACTACAATGAGCAGTTCTTC. This encodes CASSQSTENYNEQFF. The rearrangement joins TRBV4-2 to TRBJ2-1; no firm D call. The ends were cut back, 2 bases at V and 3 bases at J, with 11 bases in the middle. Germline V gene data show CDR1 as LGHNA and CDR2 as YNFKEQ. CDR3 size: 15 residues.

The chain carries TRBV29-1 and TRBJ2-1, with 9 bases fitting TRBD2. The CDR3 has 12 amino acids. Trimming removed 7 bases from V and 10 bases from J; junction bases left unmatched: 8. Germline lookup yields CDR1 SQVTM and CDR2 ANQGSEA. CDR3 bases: TGCAGCGCCCGGACTAGCGTCGGGGAGCAGTTCTTC. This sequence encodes CSARTSVGEQFF.

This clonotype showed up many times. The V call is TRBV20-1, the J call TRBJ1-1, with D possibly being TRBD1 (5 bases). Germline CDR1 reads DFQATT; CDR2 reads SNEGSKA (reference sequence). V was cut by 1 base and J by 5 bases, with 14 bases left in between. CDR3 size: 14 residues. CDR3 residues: CSARVGQGETEAFF. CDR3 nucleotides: TGCAGTGCTAGAGTTGGGCAGGGCGAGACTGAAGCTTTCTTT.

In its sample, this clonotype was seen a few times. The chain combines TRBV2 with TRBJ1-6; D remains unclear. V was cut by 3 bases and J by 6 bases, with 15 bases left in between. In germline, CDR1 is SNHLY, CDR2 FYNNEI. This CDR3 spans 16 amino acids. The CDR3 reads CASSEDPRGSNSPLHF. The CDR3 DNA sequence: TGTGCCAGCAGTGAGGACCCCCGGGGATCTAATTCACCCCTCCACTTT.

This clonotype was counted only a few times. This CDR3 reads CASSLDSGSAKNIQYF. The CDR3 DNA sequence: TGCGCCAGCAGCTTAGACAGCGGGAGTGCCAAAAACATTCAGTACTTC. V usage is TRBV5-1 and J usage is TRBJ2-4; 8 positions match TRBD2. Germline CDR1 reads SGHRS; CDR2 reads YFSETQ. This CDR3 region has 16 residues. Germline trimming cut 2 bases from V and 1 base from J; bases unmatched to any gene: 5.

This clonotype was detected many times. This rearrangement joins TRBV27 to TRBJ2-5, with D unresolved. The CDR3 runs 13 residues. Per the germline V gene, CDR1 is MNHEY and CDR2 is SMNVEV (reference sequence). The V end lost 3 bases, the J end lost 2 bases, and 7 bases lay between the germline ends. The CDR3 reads CASSFTDQETQYF. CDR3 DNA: TGTGCCAGCAGTTTCACGGATCAAGAGACCCAGTACTTC.